Following are 6 T cell receptor beta chains from one sample sequenced in a study of blood T cell repertoires in COVID-19. Assay used: immunoSEQ multiplex PCR; TCRdb lists only in-frame clones, some missing. Among 250,000 to 300,000 clones listed, over 75% were seen once. The sample taken for sequencing was PBMCs or T cells enriched from blood (not recorded which). These receptors all stem from a woman between 25 and 40 years old who had recovered from COVID-19.

In its sample, this clone was seen a few times. The V call is TRBV11-2, the J call TRBJ2-6; D may be TRBD1 (6 bases). Germline assignment: CDR1 SGHAT and CDR2 FQNNGV. The CDR3 runs to 17 residues. The V end was cut by 4 bases, the J end by 1 base, with 14 bases between. This chain's CDR3 is CASSYSRGRSGANVLTF. The CDR3, as DNA: TGTGCCAGCAGCTATTCCAGGGGAAGGTCTGGGGCCAACGTCCTGACTTTC.

This clone was seen only once. This chain links TRBV4-1 with TRBJ2-7, with 8 nucleotides matching TRBD1. The CDR3 runs to 16 residues. Germline V lookup: CDR1 MGHRA, CDR2 YSYEKL. J was trimmed by 2 bases and V by 0 bases; bases with no gene match: 6. This CDR3 is CASSQDRTGITYEQYF. The CDR3, as DNA: TGCGCCAGCAGCCAAGACCGGACAGGGATAACCTACGAGCAGTACTTC.

The chain links TRBV5-4 to TRBJ2-7, with TRBD2 identical over 10 bases. The J segment lost 5 bases and the V segment lost 4 bases, leaving 9 bases of the junction unmatched. The germline V gene encodes CDR1 SGHNT and CDR2 YYREEE (reference sequence). The CDR3 has 15 amino acids. CDR3 sequence reads: CASSLLAGAPHEQYF. The CDR3 coding sequence is TGTGCCAGCAGCCTCCTAGCGGGAGCCCCCCACGAGCAGTACTTC.

The J gene is TRBJ2-5, the V gene TRBV18; D is undetermined. V was cut by 3 bases and J by 4 bases, with 9 bases left in between. Germline V lookup: CDR1 KGHSH, CDR2 LQKENI. The CDR3 is made up of 13 amino acids. The CDR3 DNA follows: TGTGCCAGCTCACCCGCTCTATTAGAGACCCAGTACTTC. Residues: CASSPALLETQYF. Combining the CDR3 with reference TRBV18 and TRBJ2-5 gives the whole variable domain NAGVMQNPRHLVRRRGQEARLRCSPMKGHSHVYWYRQLPEEGLKFMVYLQKENIIDESGMPKERFSAEFPKEGPSILRIQQVVRGDSAAYFCASSPALLETQYFGPGTRLLVL.

The CDR3 coding sequence is TGTGCCAGCTCAGGACTAGCGGGGGAAAACATTCAGTACTTC. Protein product: CASSGLAGENIQYF. This chain connects TRBV18 to TRBJ2-4; 13 bases agree with TRBD2. CDR1 is KGHSH, CDR2 LQKENI, per germline. V was clipped by 5 bases and J by 5 bases; unmatched bases: 0. The CDR3 spans 14 residues. The whole variable domain, filled in from reference TRBV18 and TRBJ2-4, reads NAGVMQNPRHLVRRRGQEARLRCSPMKGHSHVYWYRQLPEEGLKFMVYLQKENIIDESGMPKERFSAEFPKEGPSILRIQQVVRGDSAAYFCASSGLAGENIQYFGAGTRLSVL.

V and J are TRBV29-1 and TRBJ2-3; perhaps TRBD2 as D (6 bases). This CDR3 has 20 residues. Germline V gene lookup returns CDR1 SQVTM and CDR2 ANQGSEA. Trimming shortened V by 3 bases and J by 2 bases, and 30 bases separated the two germline ends. CDR3 in amino acids: CSVDRRGGLGPTGATDTQYF. The CDR3, as DNA: TGCAGCGTTGATAGGAGGGGCGGGCTAGGTCCGACGGGAGCCACAGATACGCAGTATTTT.